What follows are 15 T cell receptor beta chains derived from one specimen sequenced in a study of blood T cell repertoires in COVID-19. Some clones are missing from TCRdb's copy, which holds only in-frame ones; the method was immunoSEQ multiplex PCR. Altogether 220,000 or so clones are present, about 89% being singletons, with the ten largest covering roughly 6.5%. Sequences were obtained from peripheral blood. All receptors come from a man between 60 and 70 years old who had recovered from COVID-19.

The chain has TRBV19 and TRBJ2-7, with D perhaps matching TRBD2 (6 bases). The V gene's germline CDR1 is LNHDA and CDR2 SQIVND (reference sequence). CDR3 length: 16 amino acids. V was shortened by 6 bases and J by 0 bases, with 18 bases between the two germline ends. This CDR3 is CASSPTGRGISYEQYF. CDR3 bases: TGTGCCAGTAGCCCCACCGGGCGGGGCATCTCCTACGAGCAGTACTTC.

The chain uses TRBV18 and TRBJ1-1; TRBD1 is a possible D gene (6 bases). Trimming took 3 bases from V and 4 from J, leaving 12 bases between them. The CDR3 runs 14 residues. Germline lookup yields CDR1 KGHSH and CDR2 LQKENI. CDR3 in amino acids: CASSPTQGTTEAFF. CDR3 nucleotide sequence: TGTGCCAGCTCACCGACCCAGGGGACCACTGAAGCTTTCTTT. Full variable domain (rest looked up from reference TRBV18 and TRBJ1-1): NAGVMQNPRHLVRRRGQEARLRCSPMKGHSHVYWYRQLPEEGLKFMVYLQKENIIDESGMPKERFSAEFPKEGPSILRIQQVVRGDSAAYFCASSPTQGTTEAFFGQGTRLTVV.

V gene TRBV28 combines with J gene TRBJ2-2, with 8 bases fitting TRBD2. The CDR3 has 14 amino acids. After removal of 1 base from V and 6 bases from J, the junction contained 1 base not matched to a gene. Germline V gene lookup returns CDR1 MDHEN and CDR2 SYDVKM. CDR3 amino acids: CASSLSGGAGELFF. DNA for the CDR3: TGTGCCAGCAGTTTATCGGGAGGGGCCGGGGAGCTGTTTTTT.

The CDR3 spells CASSSGQGGYTEAFF. CDR3 sequence (DNA): TGTGCCAGCAGCTCGGGACAGGGGGGCTACACTGAAGCTTTCTTT. This chain uses TRBV11-1 with TRBJ1-1; 11 nucleotides align to TRBD1. The length of the CDR3 is 15 residues. Unmatched junction bases numbered 4, after V lost 4 bases and J lost 3 bases. Germline V gene sequence: CDR1 SGHAT, CDR2 FQDESV (reference sequence).

The chain employs TRBV4-1 and TRBJ2-1; maybe TRBD2 (6 bases). The CDR3 contains 15 residues. Germline-derived CDR1 and CDR2 are MGHRA and YSYEKL. Trimming took off 0 bases at V and 2 bases at J, with 8 bases between the two ends. The CDR3 region has the DNA TGCGCCAGCAGCCAAGATCTAGCGCCCTACAATGAGCAGTTCTTC. Translation: CASSQDLAPYNEQFF.

This clone showed up just once. CDR3 DNA sequence: TGTGCCAGCAGCCTCCAACCCCGGGAGGGCTACGAGCAGTACTTC. It specifies CASSLQPREGYEQYF. The chain has TRBV3-1 (or the pseudogene TRBV3-2) and TRBJ2-7, with 8 nucleotides matching TRBD2. The length of the CDR3 is 15 residues. The trim removed 4 bases at V and 3 bases at J, leaving 8 bases unmatched. The germline gives CDR1 LGHDT, CDR2 YNNKEL (reference sequence).

The chain combines TRBV7-9 with TRBJ2-1; 10 nucleotides align to TRBD2. CDR3 length: 15 amino acids. CDR1 is SEHNR and CDR2 is FQNEAQ in the germline V gene (reference sequence). With 6 bases clipped from V and 4 bases from J, the junction kept 6 bases outside the gene matches. In nucleotides, the CDR3 is TGTGCCAGCAGTTTTAGCGGGAGGACGTACAATGAGCAGTTCTTC. This encodes CASSFSGRTYNEQFF.

This chain connects TRBV15 to TRBJ1-2; D is perhaps TRBD1 (5 bases). Deletions cut 7 bases from V and 1 base from J, with 13 bases between. Germline lookup yields CDR1 LNHNV and CDR2 YYDKDF (reference sequence). This CDR3 contains 14 residues. In nucleotides, the CDR3 is TGTGCCACCACTCCGGGGGGTGATAACTATGGCTACACCTTC. Translation: CATTPGGDNYGYTF.

The chain recombines TRBV12-3 or TRBV12-4 with TRBJ2-3, with D tentatively TRBD1 (6 bases). Trimming pared 4 bases from V and 10 bases from J, leaving 9 bases between. The CDR3 contains 11 residues. CDR3 bases: TGTGCCAGCAGTTCCAGGGGAGCGCAGTATTTT. Translating gives CASSSRGAQYF.

The chain employs TRBV7-8 and TRBJ1-2, with D possibly TRBD1 on 5 matching bases. The CDR3 sequence is 14 residues long. Germline V gene lookup returns CDR1 SGHVS and CDR2 FQNEAQ. V was pared by 5 bases and J by 4 bases, with 14 bases between. This chain's CDR3 is CASSLGGGGYGYTF. The CDR3 DNA reads TGTGCCAGCAGCCTCGGGGGGGGAGGCTATGGCTACACCTTC. The full variable domain, rest sourced from reference TRBV7-8 and TRBJ1-2, is GAGVSQSPRYKVAKRGQDVALRCDPISGHVSLFWYQQALGQGPEFLTYFQNEAQLDKSGLPSDRFFAERPEGSVSTLKIQRTQQEDSAVYLCASSLGGGGYGYTFGSGTRLTVV.

The V and J genes are TRBV19 and TRBJ1-5; D is perhaps TRBD1 (5 bases). Trimming took off 4 bases at V and 3 bases at J, with 13 bases between the two ends. Germline V gene lookup returns CDR1 LNHDA and CDR2 SQIVND (reference sequence). This CDR3 has 15 amino acids. CDR3 in DNA: TGTGCCAGTAGTAAAGGAGGGGATTTCAATCAGCCCCAGCATTTT. It is translated as CASSKGGDFNQPQHF.

The V call is TRBV5-1, the J call TRBJ2-1; 7 nucleotides match TRBD1. Germline V gene data show CDR1 as SGHRS and CDR2 as YFSETQ. Unmatched junction bases numbered 6, after V lost 4 bases and J lost 5 bases. The CDR3 is 14 residues long. In DNA form, the CDR3 reads TGCGCCAGCAGCCCCGACAGGGTCGACAATGAGCAGTTCTTC. It codes for CASSPDRVDNEQFF.

This clone was counted many times. The chain carries TRBV7-8 and TRBJ2-7; a possible D gene is TRBD1 (5 bases). The CDR3 totals 14 residues. Deletions cut 1 base from V and 11 bases from J, with 18 bases between. Germline CDR1 reads SGHVS; CDR2 reads FQNEAQ. The CDR3 coding sequence is TGTGCCAGCAGCTTAGGGGGCGTTGGGGAAAGAAAGTACTTC. It encodes CASSLGGVGERKYF.

This clone has more than one count but fewer than ten. V and J are TRBV3-1 (or the pseudogene TRBV3-2) and TRBJ1-6; 7 positions match TRBD1. Trimming took 1 base from V and 6 from J; bases not matched to a gene: 3. Germline CDR1 is LGHDT and CDR2 is YNNKEL (reference sequence). The CDR3 is 15 amino acids. CDR3 residues: CASSQVTGANSPLHF. In DNA form, the CDR3 reads TGTGCCAGCAGCCAAGTCACAGGGGCTAATTCACCCCTCCACTTT.

The CDR3 coding sequence is TGTGCCAGCACCCAACAGGGGGGGAGGACTGAAGCTTTCTTT. This translates into CASTQQGGRTEAFF. V gene TRBV6-6 combines with J gene TRBJ1-1; 8 bases map to TRBD1. The junction had 9 bases not matched to a gene; V was cut back by 7 bases and J by 5 bases. Germline V gene sequence: CDR1 MNHNY, CDR2 SVGAGI (reference sequence). This CDR3 region has 14 residues.